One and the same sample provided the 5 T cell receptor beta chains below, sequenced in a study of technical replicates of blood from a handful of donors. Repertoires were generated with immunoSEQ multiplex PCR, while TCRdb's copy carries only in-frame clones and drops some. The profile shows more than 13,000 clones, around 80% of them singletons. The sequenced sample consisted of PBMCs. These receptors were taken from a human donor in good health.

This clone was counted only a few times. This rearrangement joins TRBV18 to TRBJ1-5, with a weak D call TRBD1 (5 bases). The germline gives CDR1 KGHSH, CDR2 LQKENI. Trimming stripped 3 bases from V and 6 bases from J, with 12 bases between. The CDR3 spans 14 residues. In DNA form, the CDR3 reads TGTGCCAGCTCACCGGGGCAGGAAGGTCAGCCCCAGCATTTT. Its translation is CASSPGQEGQPQHF. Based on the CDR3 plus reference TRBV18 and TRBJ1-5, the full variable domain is NAGVMQNPRHLVRRRGQEARLRCSPMKGHSHVYWYRQLPEEGLKFMVYLQKENIIDESGMPKERFSAEFPKEGPSILRIQQVVRGDSAAYFCASSPGQEGQPQHFGDGTRLSIL.

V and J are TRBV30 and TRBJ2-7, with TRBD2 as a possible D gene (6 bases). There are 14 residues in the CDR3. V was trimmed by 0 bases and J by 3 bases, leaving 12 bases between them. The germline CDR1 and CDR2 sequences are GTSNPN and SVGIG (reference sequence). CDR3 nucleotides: TGTGCCTGGAGTGTACCGGTGCGGGACTACGAGCAGTACTTC. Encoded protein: CAWSVPVRDYEQYF.

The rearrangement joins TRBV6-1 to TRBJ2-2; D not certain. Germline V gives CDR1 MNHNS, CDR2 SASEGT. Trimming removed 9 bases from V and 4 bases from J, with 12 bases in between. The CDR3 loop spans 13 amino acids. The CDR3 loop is CASTRVSTGELFF. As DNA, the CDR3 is TGTGCCAGTACCCGGGTCTCCACCGGGGAGCTGTTTTTT.

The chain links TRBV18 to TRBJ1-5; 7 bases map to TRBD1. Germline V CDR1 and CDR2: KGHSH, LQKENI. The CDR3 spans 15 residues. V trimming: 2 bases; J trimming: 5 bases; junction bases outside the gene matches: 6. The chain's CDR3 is CASSPSGTVDQPQHF. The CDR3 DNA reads TGTGCCAGCTCACCAAGTGGGACAGTGGATCAGCCCCAGCATTTT.

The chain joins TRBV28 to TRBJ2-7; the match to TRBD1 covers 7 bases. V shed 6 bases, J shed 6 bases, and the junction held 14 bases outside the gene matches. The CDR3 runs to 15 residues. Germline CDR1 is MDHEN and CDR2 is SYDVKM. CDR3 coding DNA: TGTGCCAGCAGATCGGGTGCCAGGGGGTTCGGCGAGCAGTACTTC. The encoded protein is CASRSGARGFGEQYF.